Listed below are T cell receptor beta chains from one sample, sequenced in a study of T cell repertoires in cytomegalovirus infection. TCRdb itself ran the reads through MiXCR, one entry per CDR3 protein. Altogether approximately 500,000 distinct CDR3 sequences are present, 26% being singletons, with the ten largest covering 13%. Sequencing used PBMCs. The origin of the receptors is a human donor in good health (CMV status not recorded). Some clones in this sample may be carry-over from other donors' samples. Each CDR3 is given with its conserved first and last residue. The order of the fields is J gene, V gene, CDR3 length, D gene, clone size, CDR3 protein, CDR3 DNA. The D gene is left open where the match is weak. Clone size, where shown, is once, few, many, or a class for clones that have expanded.

>TRBJ2-1|TRBV7-2|15|TRBD1|.
CASSSGTGIHNEQFF
TGTGCCAGCAGCTCCGGGACAGGGATACACAATGAGCAGTTCTTC
>TRBJ1-1|TRBV7-9|15|TRBD1|.
CASSLITGERGEAFF
TGTGCCAGCAGCTTAATTACAGGGGAACGGGGTGAAGCTTTCTTT
>TRBJ2-5|TRBV3-1|13|.|.
CASRTVGQETQYF
TGTGCCAGCAGAACGGTAGGCCAAGAGACCCAGTACTTC
>TRBJ2-7|TRBV28|15|TRBD1|few
CASSPPDRGRYEQYF
TGTGCCAGCAGTCCCCCCGACAGGGGTAGGTACGAGCAGTACTTC
>TRBJ1-4|TRBV7-9|14|TRBD1|many
CASSPDRAGEKLFF
TGTGCCAGCAGCCCCGACAGGGCGGGGGAAAAACTGTTTTTT
>TRBJ1-1|TRBV7-2|11|TRBD1|.
CASSRTGSAFF
TGTGCCAGCAGCCGGACAGGGTCGGCTTTCTTT
>TRBJ2-1|TRBV6-5|12|.|.
CASSPKPNEQFF
TGTGCCAGCAGCCCAAAGCCCAATGAGCAGTTCTTC
>TRBJ1-6|TRBV27|15|TRBD1|.
CASKRQGTNNSPLHF
TGTGCCAGCAAAAGACAGGGGACGAATAATTCACCCCTCCACTTT
>TRBJ1-5|TRBV10-3|13|TRBD1|few
CAISWDSDQPQHF
TGTGCCATCAGCTGGGACAGCGATCAGCCCCAGCATTTT
>TRBJ2-3|TRBV5-6|14|TRBD2|.
CASSSREGADTQYF
TGTGCCAGCAGCTCGCGGGAGGGGGCAGATACGCAGTATTTT
>TRBJ1-6|TRBV19|12|TRBD1|few
CASSMRQGGLHF
TGTGCCAGTAGTATGCGACAGGGAGGACTCCACTTT
>TRBJ1-1|TRBV11-2|12|.|many
CASSLEYTEAFF
TGTGCCAGCAGCCTTGAGTACACTGAAGCTTTCTTT
>TRBJ2-1|TRBV19|14|.|.
CASKEVGDYNEQFF
TGTGCCAGTAAGGAGGTAGGAGATTACAATGAGCAGTTCTTC
>TRBJ2-1|TRBV19|14|TRBD2|few
CASSATSGRNEQFF
TGTGCCAGTAGCGCGACTAGCGGGAGGAATGAGCAGTTCTTC
>TRBJ1-5|TRBV7-8|14|TRBD1|.
CASSVDRGSQPQHF
TGTGCCAGCAGCGTAGACAGGGGGAGTCAGCCCCAGCATTTT
>TRBJ2-1|TRBV19|16|TRBD1|.
CASRMAGTGSINEQFF
TGTGCCAGTAGGATGGCCGGGACAGGGTCGATCAATGAGCAGTTCTTC
>TRBJ2-1|TRBV20-1|14|TRBD1|.
CSAKQGARYNEQFF
TGCAGTGCCAAACAGGGGGCGCGGTACAATGAGCAGTTCTTC
>TRBJ2-5|TRBV15|15|.|.
CATSRDQWLQETQYF
TGTGCCACCAGCAGAGATCAGTGGCTCCAAGAGACCCAGTACTTC